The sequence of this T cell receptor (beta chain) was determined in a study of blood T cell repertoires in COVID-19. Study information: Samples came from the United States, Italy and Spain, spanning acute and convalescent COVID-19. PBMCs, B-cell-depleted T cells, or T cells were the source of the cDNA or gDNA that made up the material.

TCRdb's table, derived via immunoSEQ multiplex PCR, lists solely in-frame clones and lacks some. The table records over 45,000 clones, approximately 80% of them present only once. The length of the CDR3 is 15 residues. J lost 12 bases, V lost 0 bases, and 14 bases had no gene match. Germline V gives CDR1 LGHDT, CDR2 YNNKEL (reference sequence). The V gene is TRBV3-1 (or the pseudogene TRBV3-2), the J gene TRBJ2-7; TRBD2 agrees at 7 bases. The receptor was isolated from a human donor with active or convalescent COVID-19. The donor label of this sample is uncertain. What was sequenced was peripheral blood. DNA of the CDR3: TGTGCCAGCAGCCAAGACCTAAGCGGGGCCAACATTATGTACTTC. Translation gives CASSQDLSGANIMYF.